The 4 T cell receptor beta chains listed next were all sequenced from one sample in a study of T cell responses to AZD1222 COVID-19 vaccine. Sequencing used immunoSEQ multiplex PCR; TCRdb keeps in-frame clones, though not all of them. The data hold 120,000 or so clones, with less than 90% observed a single time. This sample comprised peripheral blood, obtained on day 0 of AZD1222 vaccination. The source of these receptors is an adult in good health.

The CDR3 nucleotides read TGTGCCAGCAGTTTAACGTGGTCGGGGCTCCATGGCTACACCTTC. Translated, it gives CASSLTWSGLHGYTF. The chain combines TRBV27 with TRBJ1-2, with D perhaps TRBD1 (5 bases). Germline-derived CDR1 and CDR2 are MNHEY and SMNVEV (reference sequence). Trimming shortened V by 2 bases and J by 6 bases, and 16 bases separated the two germline ends. The CDR3 has 15 amino acids.

The V and J genes are TRBV6-1 and TRBJ2-1; 10 positions match TRBD2. With V trimmed by 2 bases and J by 6 bases, 4 bases remained unmatched. The CDR3 contains 15 residues. Germline CDR1 MNHNS, CDR2 SASEGT. The CDR3 loop reads CASSESLAGLNEQFF. Here the CDR3 DNA reads TGTGCCAGCAGTGAATCACTAGCGGGACTCAATGAGCAGTTCTTC.

V is TRBV5-1 and J is TRBJ1-1, with D unclear. This CDR3 has 13 residues. V was pared by 5 bases and J by 1 base, with 9 bases between. Germline-derived CDR1 and CDR2 are SGHRS and YFSETQ. In nucleotides, the CDR3 is TGCGCCAGCAGTACACCGGGGAACACTGAAGCTTTCTTT. Protein sequence: CASSTPGNTEAFF. Complete variable domain (other parts from reference TRBV5-1 and TRBJ1-1): KAGVTQTPRYLIKTRGQQVTLSCSPISGHRSVSWYQQTPGQGLQFLFEYFSETQRNKGNFPGRFSGRQFSNSRSEMNVSTLELGDSALYLCASSTPGNTEAFFGQGTRLTVV.

As for this clone: An end of the junction differs from the germline gene, which may be a read error. The chain links TRBV19 to TRBJ2-3; D not resolved. Germline lookup yields CDR1 LNHDA and CDR2 SQIVND (reference sequence). The CDR3 contains 12 residues. CDR3 sequence (DNA): TGTGCCAGTAGTTTAGATGGAGATACGCAGTATTTT. Protein sequence: CASSLDGDTQYF.